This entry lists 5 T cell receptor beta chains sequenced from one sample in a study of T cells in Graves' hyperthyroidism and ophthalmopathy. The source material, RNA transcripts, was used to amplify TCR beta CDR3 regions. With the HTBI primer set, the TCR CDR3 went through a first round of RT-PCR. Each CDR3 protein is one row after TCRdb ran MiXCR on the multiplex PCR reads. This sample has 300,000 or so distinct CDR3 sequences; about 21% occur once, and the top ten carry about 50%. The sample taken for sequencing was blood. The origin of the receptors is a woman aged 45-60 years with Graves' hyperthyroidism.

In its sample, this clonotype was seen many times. CDR3 residues: CASSGGLGVYEQYF. For the CDR3, the DNA is TGTGCCAGCAGTGGGGGACTAGGGGTCTACGAGCAGTACTTC. This chain uses TRBV2 with TRBJ2-7; 8 nucleotides line up with TRBD2. Germline assignment: CDR1 SNHLY and CDR2 FYNNEI. The length of the CDR3 is 14 residues. V lost 4 bases and J lost 3; bases outside the gene matches: 5.

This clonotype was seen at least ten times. In nucleotides, the CDR3 is TGTGCCAGCAGCGAGGGACAGGGTAGACTCATGAACACTGAAGCTTTCTTT. This encodes CASSEGQGRLMNTEAFF. This chain links TRBV2 with TRBJ1-1; 9 bases match TRBD1. The CDR3 spans 17 residues. Germline V gives CDR1 SNHLY, CDR2 FYNNEI. J lost 0 bases, V lost 6 bases, and 11 bases had no gene match. Full variable domain (remainder filled in from reference TRBV2 and TRBJ1-1): EPEVTQTPSHQVTQMGQEVILRCVPISNHLYFYWYRQILGQKVEFLVSFYNNEISEKSEIFDDQFSVERPDGSNFTLKIRSTKLEDSAMYFCASSEGQGRLMNTEAFFGQGTRLTVV.

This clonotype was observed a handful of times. CDR3: CASSPTSGRDTGELFF. The CDR3 coding sequence is TGTGCCAGCTCACCGACCAGCGGGAGAGATACCGGGGAGCTGTTTTTT. This chain connects TRBV18 to TRBJ2-2, with 8 bases that match TRBD2. Germline V CDR1 and CDR2: KGHSH, LQKENI. The CDR3 runs to 16 residues. The V gene end was trimmed by 3 bases and the J gene end by 5 bases; junction bases not matched to a gene: 8.

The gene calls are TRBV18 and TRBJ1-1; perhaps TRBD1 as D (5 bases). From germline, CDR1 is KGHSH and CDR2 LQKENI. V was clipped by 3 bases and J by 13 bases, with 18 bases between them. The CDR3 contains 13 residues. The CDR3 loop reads CASSPGDGVLVFF. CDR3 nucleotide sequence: TGTGCCAGCTCACCGGGGGACGGCGTGCTGGTTTTCTTT.

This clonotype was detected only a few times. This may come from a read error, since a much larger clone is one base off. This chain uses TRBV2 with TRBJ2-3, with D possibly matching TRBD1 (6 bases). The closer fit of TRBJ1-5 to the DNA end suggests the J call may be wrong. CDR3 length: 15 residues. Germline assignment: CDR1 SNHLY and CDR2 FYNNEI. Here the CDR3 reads CASRRSSGGTDTQHF. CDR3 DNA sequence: TGTGCCAGCAGGAGATCTAGCGGGGGCACAGATACGCAGCATTTT.